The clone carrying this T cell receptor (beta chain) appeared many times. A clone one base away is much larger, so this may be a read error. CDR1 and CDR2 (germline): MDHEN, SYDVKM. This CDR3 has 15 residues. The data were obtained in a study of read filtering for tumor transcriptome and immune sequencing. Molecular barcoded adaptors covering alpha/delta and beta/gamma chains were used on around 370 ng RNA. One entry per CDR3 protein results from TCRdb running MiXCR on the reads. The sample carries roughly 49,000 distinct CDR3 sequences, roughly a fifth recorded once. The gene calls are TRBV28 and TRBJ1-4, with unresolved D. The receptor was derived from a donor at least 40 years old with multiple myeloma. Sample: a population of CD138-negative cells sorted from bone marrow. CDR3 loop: CASSQDGATDEKLFF. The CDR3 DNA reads TGTGCCAGCAGTCAAGACGGTGCAACTGATGAAAAACTGTTTTTT.